This TCR beta chain emerged from a study of blood T cell repertoires in COVID-19. V shed 4 bases and J shed 4 bases, with 11 bases lying between them. Germline lookup yields CDR1 LNHDA and CDR2 SQIVND (reference sequence). There are 15 residues in the CDR3. The method was immunoSEQ multiplex PCR; TCRdb's version includes in-frame clones alone and lacks a portion of them. Here the sample spans more than 250,000 clones, 92% being singletons. Participants' own reports of clinical history determined their cohort assignment. Cohort 3 donors were reported recovered after two negative PCRs, clearance, or symptom resolution.

The J gene is TRBJ1-6, the V gene TRBV19; D call uncertain. The source of this sequence is a woman younger than 45 who had recovered from COVID-19. The specimen was PBMCs or T cells enriched from blood (not recorded which). DNA for the CDR3: TGTGCCAGTAGTAGACGACGGGAGTATAATTCACCCCTCCACTTT. Its translation is CASSRRREYNSPLHF.